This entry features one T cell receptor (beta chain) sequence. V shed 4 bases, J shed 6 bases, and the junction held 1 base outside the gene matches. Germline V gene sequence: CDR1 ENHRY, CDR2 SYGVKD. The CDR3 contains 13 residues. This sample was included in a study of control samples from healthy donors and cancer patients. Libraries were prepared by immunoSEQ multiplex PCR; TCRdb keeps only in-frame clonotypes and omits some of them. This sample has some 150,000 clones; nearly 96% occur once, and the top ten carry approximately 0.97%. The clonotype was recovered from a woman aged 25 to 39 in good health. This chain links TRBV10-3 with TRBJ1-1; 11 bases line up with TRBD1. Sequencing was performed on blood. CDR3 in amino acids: CAISGTGGAEAFF. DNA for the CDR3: TGTGCCATCAGTGGGACAGGGGGCGCTGAAGCTTTCTTT.